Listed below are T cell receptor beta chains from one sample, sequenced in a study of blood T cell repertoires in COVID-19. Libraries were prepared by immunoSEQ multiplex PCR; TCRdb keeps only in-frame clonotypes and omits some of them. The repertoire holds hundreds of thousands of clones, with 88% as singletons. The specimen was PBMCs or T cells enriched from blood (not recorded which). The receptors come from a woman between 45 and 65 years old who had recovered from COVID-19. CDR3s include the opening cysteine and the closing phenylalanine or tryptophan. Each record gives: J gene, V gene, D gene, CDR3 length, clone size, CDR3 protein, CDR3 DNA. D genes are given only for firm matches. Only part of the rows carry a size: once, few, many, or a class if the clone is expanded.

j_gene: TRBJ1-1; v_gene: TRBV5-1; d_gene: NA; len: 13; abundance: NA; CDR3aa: CASSFEGRTEAFF; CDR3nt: TGCGCCAGCAGCTTTGAGGGGAGGACTGAAGCTTTCTTT
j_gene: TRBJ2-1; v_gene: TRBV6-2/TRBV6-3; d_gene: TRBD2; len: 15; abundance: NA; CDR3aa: CASIPRGLGNNEQFF; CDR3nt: TGTGCCAGCATCCCCCGGGGACTAGGTAACAATGAGCAGTTCTTC
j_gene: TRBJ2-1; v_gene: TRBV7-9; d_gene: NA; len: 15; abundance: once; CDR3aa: CASSLPRGVMGEQFF; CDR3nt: TGTGCCAGCAGCTTACCGCGCGGGGTCATGGGTGAGCAGTTCTTC
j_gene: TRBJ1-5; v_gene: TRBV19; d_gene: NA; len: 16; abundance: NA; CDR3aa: CASSIVPTGSNQPQHF; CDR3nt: TGTGCCAGTAGTATAGTACCGACAGGAAGCAATCAGCCCCAGCATTTT
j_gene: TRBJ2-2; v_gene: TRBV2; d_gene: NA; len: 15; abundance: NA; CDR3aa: CASSLTTSNTGELFF; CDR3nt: TGTGCCAGCAGTTTAACTACCTCGAACACCGGGGAGCTGTTTTTT
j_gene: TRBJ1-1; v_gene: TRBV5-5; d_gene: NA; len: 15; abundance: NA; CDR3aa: CASSLVYTLNTEAFF; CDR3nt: TGTGCCAGCAGCTTGGTTTACACCCTGAACACTGAAGCTTTCTTT
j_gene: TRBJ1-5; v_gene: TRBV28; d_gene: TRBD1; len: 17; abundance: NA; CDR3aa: CASSLTTGTGGNQPQHF; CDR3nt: TGTGCCAGCAGTCTCACCACCGGGACAGGGGGCAATCAGCCCCAGCATTTT
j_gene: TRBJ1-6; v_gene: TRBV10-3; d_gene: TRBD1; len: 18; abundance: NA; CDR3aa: CAISSGQGIGSYNSPLHF; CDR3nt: TGTGCCATCAGTAGTGGACAGGGTATTGGCTCCTATAATTCACCCCTCCACTTT
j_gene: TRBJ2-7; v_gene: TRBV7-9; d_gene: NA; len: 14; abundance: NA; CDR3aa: CASSLAGAAYEQYF; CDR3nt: TGTGCCAGCAGCTTAGCGGGAGCTGCCTACGAGCAGTACTTC
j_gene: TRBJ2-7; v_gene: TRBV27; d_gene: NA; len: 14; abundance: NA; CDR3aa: CASWGRGKGYEQYF; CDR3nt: TGTGCCAGCTGGGGGAGGGGGAAGGGGTACGAGCAGTACTTC
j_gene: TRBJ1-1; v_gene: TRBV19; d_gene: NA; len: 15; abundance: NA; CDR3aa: CASSPRRGLNTEAFF; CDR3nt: TGTGCCAGTAGTCCACGGCGGGGTTTGAACACTGAAGCTTTCTTT